The sequence of this T cell receptor (beta chain) was determined in a study of T cell clonotyping in hematopoietic cell transplantation. This table comes from immunoSEQ multiplex PCR, and its TCRdb copy is limited to in-frame clones, with some not included. The table includes approximately 41,000 clones, 95% detected once. Per germline, CDR1 SNHLY and CDR2 FYNNEI. V lost 5 bases to trimming and J lost 0 bases, with 17 bases between them. The CDR3 totals 18 residues. General observations from the study: Few recipient clonotypes overlapped donors; over 95% were de novo at given depth. Cells were unsorted, so CD4 and CD8 contributions were not separated. Pathologically expanded recipient clonotypes increased progressively from day 30 to day 180 as diversity fell. Broader posttransplant TCR repertoire diversity was predicted by graft donor and pretransplant recipient Inverse Simpson Index values.

Comment on this clone: Its target is unknown.

The specimen sequenced was peripheral blood mononuclear cells. This chain uses TRBV2 with TRBJ2-6; D may be TRBD1 or TRBD2 (6 bases each). This receptor was obtained from a young man in good health. Some clones in this sample may be carry-over from other donors' samples. CDR3 bases: TGTGCCAGCAGTCCCCTTTCGGGGGCCCTCTCTGGGGCCAACGTCCTGACTTTC. Its translation: CASSPLSGALSGANVLTF.